The clone carrying this T cell receptor (beta chain) was seen a handful of times. The data originate from a study of blood T cell repertoires in COVID-19. Study-wide background: The analysed material was cDNA or gDNA that came from T cells, B-cell-depleted T cells, or PBMCs.

Authors' data handling: Reference gene primers were amplified, and this amplification served to estimate nucleated cell counts. Assay: immunoSEQ multiplex PCR; the TCRdb copy retains only in-frame clones and omits some. V, J and clone size were drawn from that table, and D and trimming were deduced from the DNA. The sample contains roughly 170,000 clones, around 90% of which appear only once. The sequence came from a man in his forties or fifties with active or convalescent COVID-19. Material for sequencing was peripheral blood.

Written as DNA, the CDR3 is TGCGCCAGCATGGAACAGGGAAATGAAAAACTGTTTTTT. It encodes CASMEQGNEKLFF. The chain joins TRBV5-1 to TRBJ1-4, with TRBD1 as a possible D gene (6 bases). Germline V gives CDR1 SGHRS, CDR2 YFSETQ. V was cut by 6 bases and J by 5 bases, with 11 bases left in between. The CDR3 consists of 13 residues.